Below are 16 T cell receptor beta chains sequenced from a single sample in a study of T cells after yellow fever vaccination. One entry per CDR3 protein results from TCRdb running MiXCR on the 5' RACE reads. The table shows 200,000 to 300,000 distinct CDR3 sequences, with 13% occurring only once. The sequencing used CD4+ T cells sorted from PBMCs, collected 45 days after the yellow fever booster vaccination. These receptors all come from a man aged 30-40 years who received the YFV17D yellow fever vaccine.

The CDR3 DNA reads TGTGCCAGCAGCTTAGGGGGCGGAGGCTACACCTTC. This encodes CASSLGGGGYTF. This chain links TRBV7-2 with TRBJ1-2, with D perhaps matching TRBD1 (5 bases). V was cut by 1 base and J by 8 bases, with 8 bases left in between. Germline CDR1 reads SGHTA; CDR2 reads FQGNSA. The CDR3 has 12 residues.

This clonotype has just a few counts. The gene calls are TRBV18 and TRBJ2-3; 7 positions agree with TRBD2. This CDR3 has 15 amino acids. J lost 6 bases, V lost 3 bases, and 9 bases had no gene match. Germline V lookup: CDR1 KGHSH, CDR2 LQKENI. CDR3: CASSPLAVRRDTQYF. In nucleotides, the CDR3 is TGTGCCAGCTCACCGCTAGCGGTCCGGAGGGATACGCAGTATTTT.

To note about this clonotype: The germline gene is not matched at one end of the junction; a read error may be the cause. V and J are TRBV5-1 and TRBJ2-1; D could derive from TRBD1 or TRBD2 (5 bases each). Looked up from germline, CDR1 is SGHRS and CDR2 is YFSETQ. CDR3 length equals 17 residues. The chain's CDR3 is CASSLSPPGRTYNGQFF. CDR3 nucleotide sequence: TGCGCCAGCAGCTTATCCCCCCCGGGACGAACCTACAATGGGCAGTTCTTC.

V gene TRBV9 combines with J gene TRBJ2-5; D is unclear. Trimming removed 0 bases from V and 2 bases from J, with 8 bases in between. The germline CDR1 and CDR2 sequences are SGDLS and YYNGEE. The CDR3 sequence is 14 residues long. The CDR3 sequence: CASSVDVGQETQYF. The CDR3, as DNA: TGTGCCAGCAGCGTAGACGTCGGGCAAGAGACCCAGTACTTC.

This clonotype was seen ten or more times. The gene calls are TRBV7-9 and TRBJ2-7; 8 positions agree with TRBD2. The trim removed 5 bases at V and 3 bases at J, leaving 3 bases unmatched. This CDR3 has 13 residues. Germline CDR1 and CDR2: SEHNR and FQNEAQ (reference sequence). Here the CDR3 reads CASSQSGGYEQYF. Written as DNA, the CDR3 is TGTGCCAGCAGCCAAAGCGGGGGCTACGAGCAGTACTTC.

This clonotype occurred a few times. The chain links TRBV30 to TRBJ2-1, with 10 bases lining up with TRBD2. Germline CDR1 is GTSNPN and CDR2 is SVGIG (reference sequence). This CDR3 is 21 amino acids long. Trimming at V came to 1 base and at J to 3 bases, leaving 21 bases not matched to a gene. CDR3 protein: CAWSDWVASGSYPSDYNEQFF. In nucleotides, the CDR3 is TGTGCCTGGAGTGATTGGGTCGCTAGCGGGAGTTACCCGTCGGACTACAATGAGCAGTTCTTC.

The chain combines TRBV21-1 with TRBJ2-2; the table's D call, TRBD1, has no DNA check behind it. TRBV21-1 counts as a pseudogene. This CDR3 is 18 amino acids long. The CDR3 protein is CPSSKVMGHRANTGELFF. DNA for the CDR3: TGTCCCAGCAGCAAAGTGATGGGACACCGGGCGAACACCGGGGAGCTGTTTTTT.

Written as DNA, the CDR3 is TGTGCCAGCAGCGCCGTTAACTATGGCTACACCTTC. It yields the protein CASSAVNYGYTF. V and J are TRBV7-8 and TRBJ1-2; D ambiguous. CDR1 SGHVS and CDR2 FQNEAQ come from the germline V gene. This CDR3 contains 12 residues. V lost 5 bases and J lost 1, with 5 bases in between.

This clonotype turned up a few times. The genes are TRBV11-2 and TRBJ2-5; D possibly corresponds to TRBD2 (5 bases). The CDR3 spans 12 residues. Trimming took off 5 bases at V and 6 bases at J, with 10 bases between the two ends. From germline, CDR1 is SGHAT and CDR2 FQNNGV. The CDR3 region has the DNA TGTGCCAGCAGCGTCGGGATCCAGACCCAGTACTTC. Its protein is CASSVGIQTQYF.

This clonotype has just a few counts. The genes are TRBV3-1 and TRBJ2-5; the D is unclear. Trimming removed 5 bases from V and 1 base from J, with 5 bases in between. The V gene's germline CDR1 is LGHDT and CDR2 YNNKEL (reference sequence). The CDR3 totals 12 residues. The CDR3 loop is CASSTTQETQYF. The CDR3 DNA sequence: TGTGCCAGCAGCACGACCCAAGAGACCCAGTACTTC.

The table lists this clonotype with a few counts. The chain joins TRBV5-1 to TRBJ2-1; TRBD2 matches 7 bases. Germline V gene lookup returns CDR1 SGHRS and CDR2 YFSETQ. V was clipped by 2 bases and J by 5 bases; unmatched bases: 7. CDR3 length: 15 amino acids. The CDR3 spells CASSLTTSENNEQFF. The CDR3 bases are TGCGCCAGCAGCTTAACAACTAGCGAGAACAATGAGCAGTTCTTC. Based on the CDR3 plus reference TRBV5-1 and TRBJ2-1, the full variable domain is KAGVTQTPRYLIKTRGQQVTLSCSPISGHRSVSWYQQTPGQGLQFLFEYFSETQRNKGNFPGRFSGRQFSNSRSEMNVSTLELGDSALYLCASSLTTSENNEQFFGPGTRLTVL.

The rearrangement uses TRBV5-4 and TRBJ2-7; 15 bases map to TRBD2. Germline assignment: CDR1 SGHNT and CDR2 YYREEE (reference sequence). V trimming: 3 bases; J trimming: 4 bases; junction bases outside the gene matches: 2. The CDR3 has 15 amino acids. The CDR3 loop reads CASSSGLAGGYEQYF. The CDR3 DNA reads as TGTGCCAGCAGCTCAGGACTAGCGGGAGGGTACGAGCAGTACTTC.

This chain links TRBV5-1 with TRBJ2-1, with TRBD2 identical over 8 bases. The CDR3 is 13 residues long. The junction had 9 bases not matched to a gene; V was cut back by 4 bases and J by 12 bases. Germline loops: CDR1 SGHRS, CDR2 YFSETQ. Written as DNA, the CDR3 is TGCGCCAGCAGCCCGACTAGCGTCTTGGCGCAGTTCTTC. This sequence encodes CASSPTSVLAQFF.

This clonotype was detected once. This could be a read error, since a much larger clone is one nucleotide away. V is TRBV20-1 and J is TRBJ2-7, with 7 bases fitting TRBD2. CDR3 length equals 12 residues. The germline V gene has CDR1 DFQATT and CDR2 SNEGSKA (reference sequence). With V trimmed by 5 bases and J by 3 bases, 4 bases remained unmatched. The CDR3: CSAVGLFYEQYF. The CDR3 nucleotides read TGCAGTGCTGTGGGACTATTCTACGAGCAGTACTTC.

This clonotype was picked up many times. The rearrangement links TRBV10-3 to TRBJ2-1; no definite D call. V lost 5 bases, J lost 3 bases, and 11 bases lay in between. The germline V gene has CDR1 ENHRY and CDR2 SYGVKD. This CDR3 region has 14 residues. The DNA of the CDR3 is TGTGCCATCAGTAGCTTCGGGCGCTACAATGAGCAGTTCTTC. Translation gives CAISSFGRYNEQFF.

This clonotype was seen only a few times. The chain links TRBV12-3 or TRBV12-4 to TRBJ1-1; D is possibly TRBD1 (6 bases). V was trimmed by 3 bases and J by 1 base, leaving 9 bases between them. This CDR3 is built from 14 residues. The CDR3 is CASSLRQANTEAFF. DNA of the CDR3: TGTGCCAGCAGTTTGAGACAGGCGAACACTGAAGCTTTCTTT.